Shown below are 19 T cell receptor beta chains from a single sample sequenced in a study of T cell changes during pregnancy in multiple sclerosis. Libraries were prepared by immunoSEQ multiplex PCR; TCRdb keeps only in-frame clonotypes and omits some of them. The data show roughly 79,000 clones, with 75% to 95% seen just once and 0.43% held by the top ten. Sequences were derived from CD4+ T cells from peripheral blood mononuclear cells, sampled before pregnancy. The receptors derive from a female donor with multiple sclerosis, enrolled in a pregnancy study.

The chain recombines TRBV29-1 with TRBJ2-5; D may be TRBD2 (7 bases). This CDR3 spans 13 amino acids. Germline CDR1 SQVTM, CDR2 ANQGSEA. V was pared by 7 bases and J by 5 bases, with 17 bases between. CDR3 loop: CSATIQGGETQYF. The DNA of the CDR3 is TGCAGCGCAACAATACAGGGAGGGGAGACCCAGTACTTC.

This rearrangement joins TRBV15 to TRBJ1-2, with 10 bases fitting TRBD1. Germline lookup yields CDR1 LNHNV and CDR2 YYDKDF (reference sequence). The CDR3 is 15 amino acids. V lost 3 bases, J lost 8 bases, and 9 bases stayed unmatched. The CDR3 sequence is CATSRDRGRIGGYTF. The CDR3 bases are TGTGCCACCAGCAGGGACAGGGGGAGGATAGGCGGCTACACCTTC.

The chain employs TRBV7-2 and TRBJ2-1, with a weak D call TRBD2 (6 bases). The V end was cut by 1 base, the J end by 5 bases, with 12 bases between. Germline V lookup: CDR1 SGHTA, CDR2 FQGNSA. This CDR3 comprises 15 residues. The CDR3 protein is CASSLVGSVNNEQFF. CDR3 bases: TGTGCCAGCAGCTTAGTCGGGAGCGTGAACAATGAGCAGTTCTTC.

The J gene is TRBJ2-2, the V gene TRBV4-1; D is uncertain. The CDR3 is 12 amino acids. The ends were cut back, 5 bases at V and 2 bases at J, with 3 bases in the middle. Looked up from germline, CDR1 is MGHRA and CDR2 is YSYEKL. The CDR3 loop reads CASSTNTGELFF. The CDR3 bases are TGCGCCAGCAGCACTAACACCGGGGAGCTGTTTTTT.

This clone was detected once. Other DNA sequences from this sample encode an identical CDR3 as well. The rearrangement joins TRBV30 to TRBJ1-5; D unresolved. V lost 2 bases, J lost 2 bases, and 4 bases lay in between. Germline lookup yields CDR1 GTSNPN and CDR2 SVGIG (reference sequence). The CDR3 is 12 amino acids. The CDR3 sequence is CAWSTGNQPQHF. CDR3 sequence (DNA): TGTGCCTGGAGTACTGGCAATCAGCCCCAGCATTTT.

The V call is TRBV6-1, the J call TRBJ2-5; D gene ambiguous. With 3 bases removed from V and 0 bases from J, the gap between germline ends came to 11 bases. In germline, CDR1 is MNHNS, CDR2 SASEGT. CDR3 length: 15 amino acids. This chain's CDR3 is CASSDGDRNQETQYF. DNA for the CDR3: TGTGCCAGCAGTGATGGAGATAGAAACCAAGAGACCCAGTACTTC.

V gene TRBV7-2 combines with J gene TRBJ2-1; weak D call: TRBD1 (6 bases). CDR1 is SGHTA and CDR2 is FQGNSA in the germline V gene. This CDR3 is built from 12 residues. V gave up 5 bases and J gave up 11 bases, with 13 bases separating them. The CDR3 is CASSPQGSKQFF. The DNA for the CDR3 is TGTGCCAGCAGCCCCCAGGGGTCTAAGCAGTTCTTC. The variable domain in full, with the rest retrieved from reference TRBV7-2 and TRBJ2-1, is GAGVSQSPSNKVTEKGKDVELRCDPISGHTALYWYRQSLGQGLEFLIYFQGNSAPDKSGLPSDRFSAERTGGSVSTLTIQRTQQEDSAVYLCASSPQGSKQFFGPGTRLTVL.

CDR3 in DNA: TGTGCCAGCTCACACCGGGACAGCTACGAGCAGTACTTC. Protein: CASSHRDSYEQYF. The chain has TRBV18 and TRBJ2-7; 7 positions agree with TRBD1. This CDR3 is 13 amino acids long. Trimming removed 4 bases from V and 3 bases from J; junction bases left unmatched: 3. The germline V gene encodes CDR1 KGHSH and CDR2 LQKENI.

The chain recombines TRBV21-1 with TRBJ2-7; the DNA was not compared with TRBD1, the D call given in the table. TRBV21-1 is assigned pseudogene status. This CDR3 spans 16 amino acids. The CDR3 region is CASSKLGQGATYEQYF. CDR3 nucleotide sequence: TGTGCCAGCAGCAAATTGGGACAGGGGGCAACCTACGAGCAGTACTTC.

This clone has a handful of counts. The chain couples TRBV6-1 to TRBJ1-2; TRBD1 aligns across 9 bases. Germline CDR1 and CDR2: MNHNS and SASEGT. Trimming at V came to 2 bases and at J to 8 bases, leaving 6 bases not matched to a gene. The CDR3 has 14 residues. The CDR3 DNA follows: TGTGCCAGCAGTGAAAACAGGGGGCTACGAGGCTACACCTTC. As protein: CASSENRGLRGYTF.

The CDR3 DNA is TGTGCCAGCAGGGGGGGGGCTGAGAACACTGAAGCTTTCTTT. Residues: CASRGGAENTEAFF. V gene TRBV5-6 combines with J gene TRBJ1-1; D is possibly TRBD1 (6 bases). Trimming cost V 5 bases and J 1 base, with 12 bases left between them. The germline CDR1 and CDR2 sequences are SGHDT and YYEEEE. The length of the CDR3 is 14 residues.

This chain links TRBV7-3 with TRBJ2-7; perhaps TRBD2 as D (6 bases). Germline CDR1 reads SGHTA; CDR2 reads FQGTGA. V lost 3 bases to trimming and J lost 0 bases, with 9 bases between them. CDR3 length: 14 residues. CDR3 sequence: CASSLGGTSYEQYF. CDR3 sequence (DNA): TGTGCCAGCAGCTTGGGGGGAACCTCCTACGAGCAGTACTTC.

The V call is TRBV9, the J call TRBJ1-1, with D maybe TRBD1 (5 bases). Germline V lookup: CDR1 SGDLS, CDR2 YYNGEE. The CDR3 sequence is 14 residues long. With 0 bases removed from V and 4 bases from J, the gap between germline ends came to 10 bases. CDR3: CASSVGGFATEAFF. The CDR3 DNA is TGTGCCAGCAGCGTAGGGGGCTTCGCCACTGAAGCTTTCTTT.

CDR3 protein: CATRSGGQSPLHF. In DNA, the CDR3 is TGTGCCACCCGGAGCGGGGGACAATCACCCCTCCACTTT. The rearrangement links TRBV18 to TRBJ1-6, with D perhaps TRBD1 (6 bases). The CDR3 loop spans 13 amino acids. The ends were cut back, 10 bases at V and 10 bases at J, with 17 bases in the middle. CDR1 KGHSH and CDR2 LQKENI come from the germline V gene.

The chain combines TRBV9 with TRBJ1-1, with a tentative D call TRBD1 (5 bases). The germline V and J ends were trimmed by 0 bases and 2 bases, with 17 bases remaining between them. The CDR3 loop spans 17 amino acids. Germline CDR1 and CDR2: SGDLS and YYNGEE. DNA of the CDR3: TGTGCCAGCAGCGTAGGCCAGGGCATGAAAATCAACACTGAAGCTTTCTTT. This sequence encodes CASSVGQGMKINTEAFF.

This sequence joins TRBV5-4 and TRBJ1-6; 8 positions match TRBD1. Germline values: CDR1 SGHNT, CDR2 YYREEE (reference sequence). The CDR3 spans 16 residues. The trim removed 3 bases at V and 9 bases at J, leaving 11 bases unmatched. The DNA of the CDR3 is TGTGCCAGCAGCTCAGGGACAGGTGGTATGCGTTCACCCCTCCACTTT. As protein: CASSSGTGGMRSPLHF.

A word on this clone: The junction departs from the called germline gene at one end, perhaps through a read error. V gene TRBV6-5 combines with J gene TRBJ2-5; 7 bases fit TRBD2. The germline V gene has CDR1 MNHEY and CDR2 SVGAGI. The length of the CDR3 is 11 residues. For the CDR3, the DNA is TGTGCCAGCAGTGCTCGGCGGGAGACGGACTTC. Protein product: CASSARRETDF.

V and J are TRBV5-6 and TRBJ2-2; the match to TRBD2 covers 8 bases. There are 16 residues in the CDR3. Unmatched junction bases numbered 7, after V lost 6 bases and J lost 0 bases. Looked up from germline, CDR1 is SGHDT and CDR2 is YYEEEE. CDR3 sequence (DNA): TGTGCCAGCACGGGGGGGCAGGGAACGAACACCGGGGAGCTGTTTTTT. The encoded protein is CASTGGQGTNTGELFF.

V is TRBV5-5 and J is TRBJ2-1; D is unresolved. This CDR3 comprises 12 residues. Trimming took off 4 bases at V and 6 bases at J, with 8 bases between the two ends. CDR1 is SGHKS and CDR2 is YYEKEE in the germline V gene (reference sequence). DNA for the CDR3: TGTGCCAGCAGCGTATCCGGCAATGAGCAGTTCTTC. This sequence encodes CASSVSGNEQFF.